The 22 T cell receptor beta chains below were found in one sample sequenced in a study of a mutant IDH1 vaccine in newly diagnosed glioma. Their antigens are not known. Produced via immunoSEQ multiplex PCR; TCRdb's table is partial and in-frame only. The repertoire holds some 48,000 clones, with approximately 79% as singletons. This sample's time point: week 35, safety follow-up. Doses consisted of 300 ug of mutant IDH1 20-mer peptide each, paired with topical imiquimod. This specimen consisted of PBMCs, obtained from a glioma patient whose treatment included an IDH1 peptide vaccine. The receptor source for this set is a man aged 40-49 years with glioma.

This chain uses TRBV5-4 with TRBJ2-7, with 8 positions matching TRBD1. Germline CDR1 is SGHNT and CDR2 is YYREEE (reference sequence). The junction had 10 bases not matched to a gene; V was cut back by 0 bases and J by 11 bases. The CDR3 extends over 14 amino acids. CDR3 sequence (DNA): TGTGCCAGCAGCTTGGCCTCCGGGACAGGTAAAAAGTACTTC. As protein: CASSLASGTGKKYF.

This chain connects TRBV6-5 to TRBJ2-7; the match to TRBD1 covers 9 bases. The CDR3 spans 15 residues. Germline trimming cut 2 bases from V and 2 bases from J; bases unmatched to any gene: 4. Germline V gene data show CDR1 as MNHEY and CDR2 as SVGAGI. CDR3 bases: TGTGCCAGCAGTTACCGGGGGACAGGGACCTACGAGCAGTACTTC. This codes for CASSYRGTGTYEQYF.

CDR3 amino acids: CASSYRAITGELFF. In DNA, the CDR3 is TGCGCCAGCTCCTACCGGGCGATTACCGGGGAGCTGTTTTTT. This chain links TRBV5-1 with TRBJ2-2; D remains unclear. The CDR3 sequence is 14 residues long. CDR1 is SGHRS and CDR2 is YFSETQ in the germline V gene. Trimming stripped 7 bases from V and 5 bases from J, with 15 bases between.

This clone has only one observation. V gene TRBV19 combines with J gene TRBJ2-2, with D perhaps matching TRBD1 (6 bases). V was pared by 7 bases and J by 4 bases, with 16 bases between. Germline V gene lookup returns CDR1 LNHDA and CDR2 SQIVND (reference sequence). This CDR3 spans 15 amino acids. CDR3 bases: TGTGCCAGTATAGTCAGGGGTGATGTCACCGGGGAGCTGTTTTTT. Its protein is CASIVRGDVTGELFF.

The J gene is TRBJ1-1, the V gene TRBV11-2, with D perhaps matching TRBD1 (5 bases). Between the trimmed V and J ends, which lost 4 bases and 1 base, there was a span of 7 bases. CDR1 and CDR2 (germline): SGHAT, FQNNGV. The CDR3 runs 13 residues. This chain's CDR3 is CASSWDPNTEAFF. The CDR3 DNA follows: TGTGCCAGCAGCTGGGACCCGAACACTGAAGCTTTCTTT. The full variable domain, its missing parts supplied by reference TRBV11-2 and TRBJ1-1, is EAGVAQSPRYKIIEKRQSVAFWCNPISGHATLYWYQQILGQGPKLLIQFQNNGVVDDSQLPKDRFSAERLKGVDSTLKIQPAKLEDSAVYLCASSWDPNTEAFFGQGTRLTVV.

The gene calls are TRBV5-4 and TRBJ1-1; a possible D gene is TRBD1 (6 bases). The germline V gene has CDR1 SGHNT and CDR2 YYREEE (reference sequence). This CDR3 contains 16 residues. V shed 0 bases and J shed 1 base, with 13 bases lying between them. The DNA for the CDR3 is TGTGCCAGCAGCTTGGCCTTAGGGACAACGAACACTGAAGCTTTCTTT. Protein: CASSLALGTTNTEAFF. Using reference TRBV5-4 and TRBJ1-1 for the parts outside the CDR3, the full variable domain is ETGVTQSPTHLIKTRGQQVTLRCSSQSGHNTVSWYQQALGQGPQFIFQYYREEENGRGNFPPRFSGLQFPNYSSELNVNALELDDSALYLCASSLALGTTNTEAFFGQGTRLTVV.

The chain carries TRBV29-1 and TRBJ2-3, with 13 bases lining up with TRBD2. Unmatched junction bases numbered 3, after V lost 7 bases and J lost 2 bases. Germline assignment: CDR1 SQVTM and CDR2 ANQGSEA. The CDR3 contains 14 residues. CDR3 DNA: TGCAGCGCCACTAGCGGGGGGGCCACAGATACGCAGTATTTT. Protein: CSATSGGATDTQYF.

V and J are TRBV5-1 and TRBJ2-7; tentative D call: TRBD2 (6 bases). This CDR3 comprises 15 residues. CDR1 SGHRS and CDR2 YFSETQ come from the germline V gene. The ends were cut back, 0 bases at V and 4 bases at J, with 14 bases in the middle. CDR3 bases: TGCGCCAGCAGCTTGGCCTGGGACGCGGGGTACGAGCAGTACTTC. This sequence encodes CASSLAWDAGYEQYF.

This chain links TRBV2 with TRBJ2-7; D may be TRBD1 (5 bases). CDR3 length: 17 amino acids. Between the trimmed V and J ends, which lost 3 bases and 2 bases, there was a span of 20 bases. CDR1 is SNHLY, CDR2 FYNNEI, per germline. DNA of the CDR3: TGTGCCAGCAGTGATGGGGCGTCCAGTGCCAGGACCTACGAGCAGTACTTC. Its translation: CASSDGASSARTYEQYF.

The chain recombines TRBV6-6 with TRBJ1-5; D ambiguous. The CDR3 contains 15 residues. From germline, CDR1 is MNHNY and CDR2 SVGAGI (reference sequence). The V end lost 2 bases, the J end lost 2 bases, and 10 bases lay between the germline ends. The CDR3 spells CASSYRTGGNQPQHF. The DNA for the CDR3 is TGTGCCAGCAGTTACCGAACTGGCGGCAATCAGCCCCAGCATTTT.

A few counts support this clone. The rearrangement uses TRBV5-1 and TRBJ1-1, with a weak D call TRBD1 (6 bases). CDR3 size: 16 residues. CDR1 and CDR2 (germline): SGHRS, YFSETQ. The germline V and J ends were trimmed by 4 bases and 1 base, with 17 bases remaining between them. CDR3 DNA: TGCGCCAGCAGCACGGGTCAGGGGCCAAGGAACACTGAAGCTTTCTTT. Protein: CASSTGQGPRNTEAFF. Drawing the rest from reference TRBV5-1 and TRBJ1-1, the complete variable domain is KAGVTQTPRYLIKTRGQQVTLSCSPISGHRSVSWYQQTPGQGLQFLFEYFSETQRNKGNFPGRFSGRQFSNSRSEMNVSTLELGDSALYLCASSTGQGPRNTEAFFGQGTRLTVV.

This clone was counted a single time. CDR3 nucleotides: TGTGCCAGCAGCTTAAATAGTAGGCAGCCCCAGCATTTT. Its protein is CASSLNSRQPQHF. The chain employs TRBV7-2 and TRBJ1-5; the D is unclear. Trimming removed 2 bases at V and 7 bases at J, with 9 bases between. The CDR3 covers 13 residues. The germline V gene encodes CDR1 SGHTA and CDR2 FQGNSA.

Here the CDR3 reads CASSPYNEQFF. DNA for the CDR3: TGTGCCAGCAGCCCCTACAATGAGCAGTTCTTC. V and J are TRBV7-9 and TRBJ2-1; D unclear. Per the germline V gene, CDR1 is SEHNR and CDR2 is FQNEAQ (reference sequence). The V end was cut by 5 bases, the J end by 2 bases, with 1 base between. This CDR3 is built from 11 residues.

The rearrangement uses TRBV30 and TRBJ2-6; D unclear. Germline V lookup: CDR1 GTSNPN, CDR2 SVGIG (reference sequence). This CDR3 contains 14 residues. Trimming took off 5 bases at V and 0 bases at J, with 8 bases between the two ends. This CDR3 reads CAWGLGSGANVLTF. The CDR3 region has the DNA TGTGCCTGGGGCCTCGGCTCTGGGGCCAACGTCCTGACTTTC.

The V and J genes are TRBV7-9 and TRBJ1-1; unclear D gene. Trimming pared 3 bases from V and 0 bases from J, leaving 5 bases between. This CDR3 region has 13 residues. Germline CDR1 SEHNR, CDR2 FQNEAQ (reference sequence). The CDR3 region is CASSFGMNTEAFF. The CDR3 DNA follows: TGTGCCAGCAGCTTCGGCATGAACACTGAAGCTTTCTTT.

The chain joins TRBV5-1 to TRBJ2-7; TRBD2 is a possible D gene (6 bases). The CDR3 consists of 15 residues. The V gene lost 0 bases and the J gene lost 5 bases, with 15 bases spanning the gap. Germline V CDR1 and CDR2: SGHRS, YFSETQ. The CDR3 bases are TGCGCCAGCAGCTTGGGGGGGGTGGGACTCGACGAGCAGTACTTC. This codes for CASSLGGVGLDEQYF.

This sequence joins TRBV29-1 and TRBJ2-1, with 8 bases that match TRBD1. In germline, CDR1 is SQVTM, CDR2 ANQGSEA. Unmatched junction bases numbered 9, after V lost 0 bases and J lost 8 bases. This CDR3 contains 15 residues. The CDR3 reads CSVEDPGTGGYEQFF. The CDR3 DNA reads TGCAGCGTTGAAGACCCCGGGACAGGAGGGTATGAGCAGTTCTTC.

Note on this clone: One end of the junction is discordant with germline, which a read error may explain. This chain connects TRBV20-1 to TRBJ2-7; the match to TRBD2 covers 8 bases. Per the germline V gene, CDR1 is DFQATT and CDR2 is SNEGSKA (reference sequence). The CDR3 totals 11 residues. CDR3 in amino acids: CSAKAGVLEDF. The DNA of the CDR3 is TGCAGTGCCAAAGCGGGAGTATTAGAGGACTTC.

The J gene is TRBJ1-2, the V gene TRBV29-1; D is undetermined. The CDR3 contains 12 residues. Germline assignment: CDR1 SQVTM and CDR2 ANQGSEA. V dropped 4 bases and J dropped 3 bases, with 9 bases sitting between them. The CDR3 DNA reads TGCAGCGTTGCTGGGAGTGACTATGGCTACACCTTC. Translation: CSVAGSDYGYTF.

The rearrangement joins TRBV15 to TRBJ2-5; D possibly matches TRBD1 or TRBD2 (5 bases each). Germline lookup yields CDR1 LNHNV and CDR2 YYDKDF (reference sequence). The CDR3 loop spans 17 amino acids. Trimming took off 1 base at V and 2 bases at J, with 17 bases between the two ends. For the CDR3, the DNA is TGTGCCACCAGCAGAGCTTCAGGGACCTCCCCTCAAGAGACCCAGTACTTC. Its translation is CATSRASGTSPQETQYF. Full variable domain (rest looked up from reference TRBV15 and TRBJ2-5): DAMVIQNPRYQVTQFGKPVTLSCSQTLNHNVMYWYQQKSSQAPKLLFHYYDKDFNNEADTPDNFQSRRPNTSFCFLDIRSPGLGDTAMYLCATSRASGTSPQETQYFGPGTRLLVL.

The rearrangement joins TRBV5-4 to TRBJ1-2; no firm D call. The CDR3 has 15 residues. V lost 6 bases to trimming and J lost 0 bases, with 15 bases between them. CDR1 is SGHNT, CDR2 YYREEE, per germline (reference sequence). The CDR3 region is CASTRGDGSNYGYTF. For the CDR3, the DNA is TGTGCCAGCACCCGTGGTGACGGGTCTAACTATGGCTACACCTTC.

The gene calls are TRBV6-5 and TRBJ1-4, with D hard to call. Trimming cost V 7 bases and J 10 bases, with 16 bases left between them. CDR1 is MNHEY and CDR2 is SVGAGI in the germline V gene. The CDR3 sequence is 13 residues long. The CDR3 DNA sequence: TGTGCCAGCACAGAGGGCTGGTGGGGAAAACTGTTTTTT. Translation gives CASTEGWWGKLFF.